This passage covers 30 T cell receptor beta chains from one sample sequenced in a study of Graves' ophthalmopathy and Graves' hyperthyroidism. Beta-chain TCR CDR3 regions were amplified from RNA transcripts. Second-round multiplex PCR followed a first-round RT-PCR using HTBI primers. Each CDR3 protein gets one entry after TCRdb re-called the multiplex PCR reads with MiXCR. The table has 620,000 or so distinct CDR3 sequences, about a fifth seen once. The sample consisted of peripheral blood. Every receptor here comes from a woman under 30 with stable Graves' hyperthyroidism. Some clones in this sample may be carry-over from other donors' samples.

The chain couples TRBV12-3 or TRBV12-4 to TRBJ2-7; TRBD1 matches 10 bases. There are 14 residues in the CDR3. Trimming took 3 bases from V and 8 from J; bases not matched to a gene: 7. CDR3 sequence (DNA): TGTGCCAGCAGTTTTAGGCGGACAGGGGGGAAGCAGTACTTC. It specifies CASSFRRTGGKQYF.

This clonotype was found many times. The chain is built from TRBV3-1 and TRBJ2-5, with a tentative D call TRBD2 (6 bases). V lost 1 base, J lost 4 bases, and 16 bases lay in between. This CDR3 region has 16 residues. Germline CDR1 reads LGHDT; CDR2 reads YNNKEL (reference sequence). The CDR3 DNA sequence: TGTGCCAGCAGCCAAGTTGGGACGGGAGTCGCAGAGACCCAGTACTTC. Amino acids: CASSQVGTGVAETQYF.

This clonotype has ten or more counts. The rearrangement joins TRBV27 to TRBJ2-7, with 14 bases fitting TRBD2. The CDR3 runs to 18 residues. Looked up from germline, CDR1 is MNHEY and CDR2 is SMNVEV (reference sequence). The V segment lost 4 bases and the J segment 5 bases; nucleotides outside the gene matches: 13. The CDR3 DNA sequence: TGTGCCAGCAGTTCCCTGACTAGCGGGAGGGCCATCAGGCACGAGCAGTACTTC. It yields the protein CASSSLTSGRAIRHEQYF.

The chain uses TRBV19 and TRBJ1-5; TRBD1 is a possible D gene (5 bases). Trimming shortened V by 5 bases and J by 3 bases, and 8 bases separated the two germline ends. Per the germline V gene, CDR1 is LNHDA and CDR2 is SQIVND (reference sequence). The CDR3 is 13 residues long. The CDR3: CASSRGYNQPQHF. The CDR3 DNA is TGTGCCAGTAGTCGGGGGTACAATCAGCCCCAGCATTTT.

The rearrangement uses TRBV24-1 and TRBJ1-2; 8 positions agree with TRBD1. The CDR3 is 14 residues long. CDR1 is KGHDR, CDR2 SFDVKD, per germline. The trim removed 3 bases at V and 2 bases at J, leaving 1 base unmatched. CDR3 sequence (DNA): TGTGCCACCAGTGATCGACAGGGGAACTATGGCTACACCTTC. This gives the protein CATSDRQGNYGYTF.

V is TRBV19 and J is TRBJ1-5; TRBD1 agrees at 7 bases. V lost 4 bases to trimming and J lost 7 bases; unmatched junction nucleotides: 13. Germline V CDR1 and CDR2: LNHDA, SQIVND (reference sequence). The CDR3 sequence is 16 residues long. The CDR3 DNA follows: TGTGCCAGTAGTACGGATGACAGGGCGCACGAACAGCCCCAGCATTTT. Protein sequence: CASSTDDRAHEQPQHF.

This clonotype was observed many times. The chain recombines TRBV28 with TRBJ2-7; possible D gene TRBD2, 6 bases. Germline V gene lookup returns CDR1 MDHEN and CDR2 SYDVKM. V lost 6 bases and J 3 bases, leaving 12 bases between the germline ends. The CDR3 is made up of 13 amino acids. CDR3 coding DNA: TGTGCCAGCAGGACCGGACTAAACTACGAGCAGTACTTC. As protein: CASRTGLNYEQYF.

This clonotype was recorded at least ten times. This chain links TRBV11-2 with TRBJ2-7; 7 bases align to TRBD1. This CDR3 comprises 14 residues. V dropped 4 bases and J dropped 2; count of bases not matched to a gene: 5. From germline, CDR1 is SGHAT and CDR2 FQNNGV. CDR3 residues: CASSSRDSPYEQYF. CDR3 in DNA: TGTGCCAGCAGCTCCCGGGACAGCCCCTACGAGCAGTACTTC. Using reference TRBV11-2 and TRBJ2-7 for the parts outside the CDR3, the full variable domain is EAGVAQSPRYKIIEKRQSVAFWCNPISGHATLYWYQQILGQGPKLLIQFQNNGVVDDSQLPKDRFSAERLKGVDSTLKIQPAKLEDSAVYLCASSSRDSPYEQYFGPGTRLTVT.

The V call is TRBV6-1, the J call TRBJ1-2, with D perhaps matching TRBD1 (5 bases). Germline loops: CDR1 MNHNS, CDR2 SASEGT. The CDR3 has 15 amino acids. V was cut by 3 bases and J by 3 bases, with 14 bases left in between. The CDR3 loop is CASSDRRAGYYGYTF. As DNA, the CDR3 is TGTGCCAGCAGTGATCGAAGGGCAGGGTACTATGGCTACACCTTC.

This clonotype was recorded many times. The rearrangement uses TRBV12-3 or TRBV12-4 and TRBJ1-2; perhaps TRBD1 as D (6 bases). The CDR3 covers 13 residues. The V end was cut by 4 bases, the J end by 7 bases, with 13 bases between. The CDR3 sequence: CASSWRTATGYTF. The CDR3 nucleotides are TGTGCCAGCAGTTGGAGGACAGCGACTGGCTACACCTTC.

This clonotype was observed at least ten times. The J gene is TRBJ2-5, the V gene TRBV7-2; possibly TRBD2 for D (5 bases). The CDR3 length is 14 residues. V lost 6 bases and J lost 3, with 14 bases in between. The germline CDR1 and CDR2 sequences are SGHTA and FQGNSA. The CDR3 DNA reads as TGTGCCAGCAGTCTGAGGGCTACCAAAGAGACCCAGTACTTC. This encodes CASSLRATKETQYF.

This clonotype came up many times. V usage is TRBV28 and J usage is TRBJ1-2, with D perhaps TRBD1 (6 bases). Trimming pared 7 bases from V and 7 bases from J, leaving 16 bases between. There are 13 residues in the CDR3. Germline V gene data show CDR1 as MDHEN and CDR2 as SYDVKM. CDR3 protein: CASKGQKGSGYTF. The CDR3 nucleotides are TGTGCCAGCAAGGGACAAAAAGGCTCTGGCTACACCTTC.

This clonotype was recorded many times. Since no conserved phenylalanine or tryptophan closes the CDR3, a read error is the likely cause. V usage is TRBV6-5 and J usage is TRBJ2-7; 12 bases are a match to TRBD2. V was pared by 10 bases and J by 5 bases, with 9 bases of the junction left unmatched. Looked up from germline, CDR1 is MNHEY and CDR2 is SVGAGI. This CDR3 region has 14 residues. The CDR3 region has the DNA TGTGCCATCTCGTGGACTAGCGGGACAGACGAGCAGTACTGC. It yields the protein CAISWTSGTDEQYC.

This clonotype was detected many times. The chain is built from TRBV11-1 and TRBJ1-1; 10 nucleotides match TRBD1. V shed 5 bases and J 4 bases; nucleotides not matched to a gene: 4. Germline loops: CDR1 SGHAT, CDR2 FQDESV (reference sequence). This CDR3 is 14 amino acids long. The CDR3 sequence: CASSLTGGTTEAFF. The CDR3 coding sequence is TGTGCCAGCAGCCTGACAGGGGGCACCACTGAAGCTTTCTTT.

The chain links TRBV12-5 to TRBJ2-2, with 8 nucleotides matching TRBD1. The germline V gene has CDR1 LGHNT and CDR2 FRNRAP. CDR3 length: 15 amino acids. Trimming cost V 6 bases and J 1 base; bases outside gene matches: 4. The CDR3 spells CASGSGTGNTGELFF. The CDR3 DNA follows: TGTGCTAGTGGGTCCGGGACAGGGAACACCGGGGAGCTGTTTTTT.

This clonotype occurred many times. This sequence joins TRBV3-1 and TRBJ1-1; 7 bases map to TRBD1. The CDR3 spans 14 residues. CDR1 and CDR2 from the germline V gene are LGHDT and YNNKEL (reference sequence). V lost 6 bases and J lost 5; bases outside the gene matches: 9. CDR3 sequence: CASSQRGQDTEAFF. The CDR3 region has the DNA TGTGCCAGCAGTCAAAGGGGGCAGGATACTGAAGCTTTCTTT.

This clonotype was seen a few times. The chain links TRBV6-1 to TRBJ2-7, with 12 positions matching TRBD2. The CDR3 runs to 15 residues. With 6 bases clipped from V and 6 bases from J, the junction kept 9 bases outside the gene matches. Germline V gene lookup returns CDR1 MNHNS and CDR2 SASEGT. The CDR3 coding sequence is TGTGCCAGCAGCGGGCTAGCGGGAGGGCCAAGCGAGCAGTACTTC. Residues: CASSGLAGGPSEQYF.

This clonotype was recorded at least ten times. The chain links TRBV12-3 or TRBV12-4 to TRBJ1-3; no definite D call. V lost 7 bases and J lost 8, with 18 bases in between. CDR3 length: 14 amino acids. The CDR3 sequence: CASNGPSKKDTIYF. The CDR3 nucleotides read TGTGCCAGCAACGGGCCGTCGAAAAAGGACACCATATATTTT.

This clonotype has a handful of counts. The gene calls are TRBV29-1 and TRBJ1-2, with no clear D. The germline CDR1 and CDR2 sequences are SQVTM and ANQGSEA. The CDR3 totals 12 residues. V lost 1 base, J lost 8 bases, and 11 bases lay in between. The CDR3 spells CSVEGAINGYTF. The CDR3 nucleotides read TGCAGCGTTGAAGGGGCTATAAACGGCTACACCTTC.

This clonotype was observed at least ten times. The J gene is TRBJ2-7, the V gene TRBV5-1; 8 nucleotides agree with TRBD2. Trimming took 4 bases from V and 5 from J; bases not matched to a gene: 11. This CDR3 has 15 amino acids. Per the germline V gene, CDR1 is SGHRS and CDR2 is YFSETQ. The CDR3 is CASSEVRGGPHEQYF. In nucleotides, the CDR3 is TGCGCCAGCAGCGAGGTTCGGGGGGGCCCCCACGAGCAGTACTTC.

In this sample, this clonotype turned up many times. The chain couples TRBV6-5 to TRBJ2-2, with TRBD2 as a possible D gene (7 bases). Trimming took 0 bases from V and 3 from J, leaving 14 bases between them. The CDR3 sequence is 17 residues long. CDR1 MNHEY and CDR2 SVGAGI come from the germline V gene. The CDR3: CASSYSGGAQDTGELFF. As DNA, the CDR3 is TGTGCCAGCAGTTACTCAGGGGGGGCGCAGGACACCGGGGAGCTGTTTTTT.

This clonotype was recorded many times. This CDR3 reads CSASNRDTEAFF. The CDR3 DNA follows: TGCAGTGCTAGTAACAGGGACACTGAAGCTTTCTTT. This chain connects TRBV20-1 to TRBJ1-1; possible D gene TRBD1, 6 bases. Trimming took 3 bases from V and 3 from J, leaving 8 bases between them. CDR3 length: 12 residues. Germline lookup yields CDR1 DFQATT and CDR2 SNEGSKA (reference sequence).

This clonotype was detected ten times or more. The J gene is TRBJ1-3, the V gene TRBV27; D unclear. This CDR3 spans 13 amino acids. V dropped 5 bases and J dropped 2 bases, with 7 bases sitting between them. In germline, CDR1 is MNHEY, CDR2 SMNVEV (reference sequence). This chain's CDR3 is CASSLSTGNTIYF. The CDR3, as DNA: TGTGCCAGCAGTCTTAGTACTGGAAACACCATATATTTT.

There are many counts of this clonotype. CDR3 nucleotides: TGCGCCAGCAGCCTTAACACCGAGGTCTATGGCTACACCTTC. Protein product: CASSLNTEVYGYTF. V usage is TRBV4-1 and J usage is TRBJ1-2; D is undetermined. Trimming removed 4 bases from V and 4 bases from J, with 13 bases in between. Germline CDR1 is MGHRA and CDR2 is YSYEKL. CDR3 length: 14 amino acids.

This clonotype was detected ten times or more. CDR3 protein: CASSEIVSYTF. CDR3 in DNA: TGTGCCAGCAGTGAAATTGTCTCCTACACCTTC. The J gene is TRBJ1-2, the V gene TRBV6-1; the D is unclear. V was trimmed by 2 bases and J by 10 bases, leaving 8 bases between them. Per germline, CDR1 MNHNS and CDR2 SASEGT. The CDR3 is made up of 11 amino acids.

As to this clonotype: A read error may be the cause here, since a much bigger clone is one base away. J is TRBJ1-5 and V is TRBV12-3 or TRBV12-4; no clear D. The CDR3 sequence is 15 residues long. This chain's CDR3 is CTSSFLGGLYQPQHF. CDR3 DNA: TGTACCAGCAGTTTCCTGGGTGGGTTGTATCAGCCCCAGCATTTT.

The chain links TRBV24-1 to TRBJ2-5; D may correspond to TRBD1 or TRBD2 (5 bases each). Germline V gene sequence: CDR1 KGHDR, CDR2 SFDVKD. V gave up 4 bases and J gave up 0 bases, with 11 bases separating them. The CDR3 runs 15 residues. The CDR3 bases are TGTGCCACCAGTGACCCCGGGACCAACCAAGAGACCCAGTACTTC. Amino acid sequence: CATSDPGTNQETQYF.

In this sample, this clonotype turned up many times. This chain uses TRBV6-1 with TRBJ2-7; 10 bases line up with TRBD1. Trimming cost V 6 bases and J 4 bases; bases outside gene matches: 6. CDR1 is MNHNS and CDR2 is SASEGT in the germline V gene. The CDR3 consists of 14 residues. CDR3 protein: CASSRDRGEYEQYF. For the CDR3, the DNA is TGTGCCAGCAGCAGGGACAGGGGCGAGTACGAGCAGTACTTC.

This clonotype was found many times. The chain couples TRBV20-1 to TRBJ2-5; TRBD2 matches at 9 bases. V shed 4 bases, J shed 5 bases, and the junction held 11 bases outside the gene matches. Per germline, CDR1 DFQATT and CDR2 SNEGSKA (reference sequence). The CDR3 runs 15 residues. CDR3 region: CSATSLAGPQETQYF. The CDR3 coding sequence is TGCAGTGCTACCTCTCTAGCGGGACCCCAGGAGACCCAGTACTTC.

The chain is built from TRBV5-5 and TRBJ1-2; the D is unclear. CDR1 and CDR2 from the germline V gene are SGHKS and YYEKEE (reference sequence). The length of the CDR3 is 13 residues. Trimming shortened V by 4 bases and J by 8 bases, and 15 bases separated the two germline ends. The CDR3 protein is CASSRTLYGGYTF. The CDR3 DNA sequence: TGTGCCAGCAGCCGGACTCTATATGGCGGCTACACCTTC.